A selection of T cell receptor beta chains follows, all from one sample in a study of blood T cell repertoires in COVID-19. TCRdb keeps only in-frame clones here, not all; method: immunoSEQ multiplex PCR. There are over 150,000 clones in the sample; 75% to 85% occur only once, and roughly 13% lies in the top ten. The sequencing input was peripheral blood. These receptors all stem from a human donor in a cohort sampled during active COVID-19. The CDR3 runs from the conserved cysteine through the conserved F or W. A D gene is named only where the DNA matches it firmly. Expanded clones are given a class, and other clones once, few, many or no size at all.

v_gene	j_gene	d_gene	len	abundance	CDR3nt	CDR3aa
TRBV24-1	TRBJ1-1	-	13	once	TGTGCCACCAGTGAATCTGGGCTCTCTGAAGCTTTCTTT	CATSESGLSEAFF
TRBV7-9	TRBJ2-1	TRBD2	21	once	TGTGCCAGCACCCCGCGGTTGTCTCCTAGACTTCAACTAGCGGTGAACAATGAGCAGTTCTTC	CASTPRLSPRLQLAVNNEQFF
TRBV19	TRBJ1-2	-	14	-	TGTGCCAGTAGTATAAGCGACCAATTAGGTGGCTACACCTTC	CASSISDQLGGYTF
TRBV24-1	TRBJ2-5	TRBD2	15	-	TGTGCCACCAGTAGGACTAGCGGGAGGAGAGAGACCCAGTACTTC	CATSRTSGRRETQYF
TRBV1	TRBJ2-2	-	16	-	TGCACCAGCAGCCTCTGGACTAGCGGGAACACCGGGGAGCTGTTTTTT	CTSSLWTSGNTGELFF
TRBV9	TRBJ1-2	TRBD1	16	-	TGTGCCAGCAGCGGGCTAGGGACAGGGCTTAACTATGGCTACACCTTC	CASSGLGTGLNYGYTF
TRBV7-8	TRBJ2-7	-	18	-	TGTGCCAGCAGCTTCCTACGAGGCAGGGGTGACCGGGTCTACGAGCAGTACTTC	CASSFLRGRGDRVYEQYF
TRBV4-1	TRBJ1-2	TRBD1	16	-	TGCGCCAGCAGCCAACAGGGGACAGGGGGCGAGTATGGCTACACCTTC	CASSQQGTGGEYGYTF
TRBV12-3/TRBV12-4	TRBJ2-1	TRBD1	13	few	TGTGCCAGCAGTTTATCACAGGGGAAGAGGCAGTTCTTC	CASSLSQGKRQFF
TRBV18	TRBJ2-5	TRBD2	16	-	TGTGCCAGCTCACCACCGAGGACTAGCGGGAGTGAGACCCAGTACTTC	CASSPPRTSGSETQYF
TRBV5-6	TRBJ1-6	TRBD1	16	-	TGTGCCAGCAGCGCACAGGGGCTCGAATATAATTCACCCCTCCACTTT	CASSAQGLEYNSPLHF
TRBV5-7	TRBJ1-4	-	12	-	TGTGCCAGCAGCCCGGTCAAAGAAAAACTGTTTTTT	CASSPVKEKLFF
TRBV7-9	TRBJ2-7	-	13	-	TGTGCCAGCAGCCTAACAGATAACTACGAGCAGTACTTC	CASSLTDNYEQYF
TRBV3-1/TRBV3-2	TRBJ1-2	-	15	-	TGTGCCAGCAGCCAAGGGGGGGGCCCGGCTGTTGGCTACACCTTC	CASSQGGGPAVGYTF
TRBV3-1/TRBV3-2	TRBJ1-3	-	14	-	TGTGCCAGCAGTCGGAGGACCGATGGAAACACCATATATTTT	CASSRRTDGNTIYF
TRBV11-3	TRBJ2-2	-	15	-	TGTGCCAGCAGCCCCGGCGGAGGGAACACCGGGGAGCTGTTTTTT	CASSPGGGNTGELFF
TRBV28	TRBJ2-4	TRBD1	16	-	TGTGCCAGCAGTTTACTGGGACAGCTAGCCAAAAACATTCAGTACTTC	CASSLLGQLAKNIQYF
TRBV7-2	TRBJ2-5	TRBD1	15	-	TGTGCCAGCAGCGCTCAGGGGGCGGCGGGAGAGACCCAGTACTTC	CASSAQGAAGETQYF
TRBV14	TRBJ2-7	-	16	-	TGTGCCAGCAGCCAAGATTGGTCTAGCGTCGCCTACGAGCAGTACTTC	CASSQDWSSVAYEQYF
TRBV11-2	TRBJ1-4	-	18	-	TGTGCCAGCAGCTTAGGAACAGCCCAATCGGCAACTAATGAAAAACTGTTTTTT	CASSLGTAQSATNEKLFF
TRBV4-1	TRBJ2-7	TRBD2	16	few	TGCGCCAGCAGCCCAGGGAGCGGGAGATTCTCCTACGAGCAGTACTTC	CASSPGSGRFSYEQYF
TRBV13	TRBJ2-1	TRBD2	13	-	TGTGCCAGCAGCACCGGACTAGCGGCGGAGCAGTTCTTC	CASSTGLAAEQFF
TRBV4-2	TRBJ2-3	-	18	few	TGTGCCAGCAGCCAAGATCCCATATTTGCGGGTCGCACAGATACGCAGTATTTT	CASSQDPIFAGRTDTQYF
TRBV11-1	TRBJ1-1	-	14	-	TGTGCCAGCAGCCGCGGTTCGTTGAGCACTGAAGCTTTCTTT	CASSRGSLSTEAFF
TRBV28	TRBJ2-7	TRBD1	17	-	TGTGCCAGCAGTTTAAGCCCAGGCAGGGGGCGCCCCTACGAGCAGTACTTC	CASSLSPGRGRPYEQYF
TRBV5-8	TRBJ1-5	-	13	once	TGTGCCAGCAGCTGGGGGGACGGTGAACCCCAGCATTTT	CASSWGDGEPQHF
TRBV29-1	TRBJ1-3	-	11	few	TGCAGCGCGCTCTCTGGAAACACCATATATTTT	CSALSGNTIYF
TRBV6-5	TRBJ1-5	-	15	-	TGTGCCAGCCAGATGCCCTTTAATAGCAATCAGCCCCAGCATTTT	CASQMPFNSNQPQHF